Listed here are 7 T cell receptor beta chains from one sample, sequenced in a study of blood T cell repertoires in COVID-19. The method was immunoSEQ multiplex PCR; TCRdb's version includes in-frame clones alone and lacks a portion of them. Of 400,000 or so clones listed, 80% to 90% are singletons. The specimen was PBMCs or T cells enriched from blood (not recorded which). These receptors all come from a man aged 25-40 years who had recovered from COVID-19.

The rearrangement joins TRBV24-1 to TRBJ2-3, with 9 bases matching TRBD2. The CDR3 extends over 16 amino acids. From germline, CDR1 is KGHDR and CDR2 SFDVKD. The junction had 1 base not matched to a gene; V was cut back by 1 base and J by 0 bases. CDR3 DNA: TGTGCCACCAGTGATTTCGCGGGAGGGAGCACAGATACGCAGTATTTT. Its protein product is CATSDFAGGSTDTQYF.

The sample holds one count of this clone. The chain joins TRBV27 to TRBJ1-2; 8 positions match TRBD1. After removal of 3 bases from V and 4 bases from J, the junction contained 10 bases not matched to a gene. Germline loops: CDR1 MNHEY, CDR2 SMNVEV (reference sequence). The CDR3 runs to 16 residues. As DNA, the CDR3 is TGTGCCAGCAGTTTGATGGCGGGACAGGACCTCTATGGCTACACCTTC. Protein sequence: CASSLMAGQDLYGYTF.

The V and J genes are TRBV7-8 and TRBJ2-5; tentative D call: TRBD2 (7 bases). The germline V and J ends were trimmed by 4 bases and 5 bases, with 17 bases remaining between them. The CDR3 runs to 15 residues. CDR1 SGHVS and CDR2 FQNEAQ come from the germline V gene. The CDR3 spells CASSWGAGVGETQYF. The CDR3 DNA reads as TGTGCCAGCAGCTGGGGGGCGGGAGTCGGCGAGACCCAGTACTTC. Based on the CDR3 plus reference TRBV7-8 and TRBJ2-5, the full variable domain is GAGVSQSPRYKVAKRGQDVALRCDPISGHVSLFWYQQALGQGPEFLTYFQNEAQLDKSGLPSDRFFAERPEGSVSTLKIQRTQQEDSAVYLCASSWGAGVGETQYFGPGTRLLVL.

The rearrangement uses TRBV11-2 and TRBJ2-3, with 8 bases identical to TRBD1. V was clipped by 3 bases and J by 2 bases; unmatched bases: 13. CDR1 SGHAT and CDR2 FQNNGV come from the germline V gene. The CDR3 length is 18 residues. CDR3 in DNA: TGTGCCAGCAGCTTTTCTCACCCAGGGACAGGTCCCACAGATACGCAGTATTTT. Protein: CASSFSHPGTGPTDTQYF.

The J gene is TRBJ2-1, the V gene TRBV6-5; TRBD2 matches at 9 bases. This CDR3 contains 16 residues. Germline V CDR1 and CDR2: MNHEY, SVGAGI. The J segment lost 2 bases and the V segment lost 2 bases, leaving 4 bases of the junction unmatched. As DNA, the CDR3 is TGTGCCAGCAGTTACCGGGGCGGGAGGGCCTACAATGAGCAGTTCTTC. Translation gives CASSYRGGRAYNEQFF.

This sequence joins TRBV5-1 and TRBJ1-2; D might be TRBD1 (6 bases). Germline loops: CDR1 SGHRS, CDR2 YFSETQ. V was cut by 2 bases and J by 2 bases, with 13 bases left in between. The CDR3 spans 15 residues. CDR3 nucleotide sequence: TGCGCCAGCAGCTTACCCTCCGACAGGAACTATGGCTACACCTTC. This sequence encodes CASSLPSDRNYGYTF.

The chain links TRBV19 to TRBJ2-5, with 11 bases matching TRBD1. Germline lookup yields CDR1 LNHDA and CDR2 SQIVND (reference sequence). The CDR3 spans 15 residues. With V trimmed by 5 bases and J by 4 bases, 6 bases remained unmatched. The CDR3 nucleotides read TGTGCCAGTAGTCCCCCCGGGACAGGGGGAGAGACCCAGTACTTC. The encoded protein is CASSPPGTGGETQYF.